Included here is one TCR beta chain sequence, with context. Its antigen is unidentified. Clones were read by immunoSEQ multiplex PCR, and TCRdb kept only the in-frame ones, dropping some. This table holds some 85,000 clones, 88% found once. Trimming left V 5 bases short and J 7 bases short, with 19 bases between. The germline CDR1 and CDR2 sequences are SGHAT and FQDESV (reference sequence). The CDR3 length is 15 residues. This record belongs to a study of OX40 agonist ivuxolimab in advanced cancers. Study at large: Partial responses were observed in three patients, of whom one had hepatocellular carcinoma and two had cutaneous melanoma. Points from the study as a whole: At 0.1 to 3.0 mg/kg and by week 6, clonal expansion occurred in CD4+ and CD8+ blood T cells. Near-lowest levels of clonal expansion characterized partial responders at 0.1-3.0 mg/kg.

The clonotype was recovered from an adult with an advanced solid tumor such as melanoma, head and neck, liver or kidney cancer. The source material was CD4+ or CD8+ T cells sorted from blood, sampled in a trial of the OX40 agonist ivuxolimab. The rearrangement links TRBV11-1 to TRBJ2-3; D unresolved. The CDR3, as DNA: TGTGCCAGCAGCCTAGGAAGGACCCCAGCCTATACGCAGTATTTT. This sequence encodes CASSLGRTPAYTQYF. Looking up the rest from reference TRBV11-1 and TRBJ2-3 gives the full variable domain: EAEVAQSPRYKITEKSQAVAFWCDPISGHATLYWYRQILGQGPELLVQFQDESVVDDSQLPKDRFSAERLKGVDSTLKIQPAELGDSAMYLCASSLGRTPAYTQYFGPGTRLTVL.